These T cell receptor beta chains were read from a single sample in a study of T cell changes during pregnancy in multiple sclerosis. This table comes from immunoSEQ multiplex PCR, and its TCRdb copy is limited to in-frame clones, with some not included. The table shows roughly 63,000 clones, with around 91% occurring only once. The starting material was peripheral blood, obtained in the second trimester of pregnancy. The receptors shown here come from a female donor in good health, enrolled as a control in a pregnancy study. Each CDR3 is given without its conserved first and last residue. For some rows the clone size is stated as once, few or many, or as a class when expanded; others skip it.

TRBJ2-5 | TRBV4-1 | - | ASSHQAGGYQETQY
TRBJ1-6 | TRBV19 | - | ASTTGTVDSPLH
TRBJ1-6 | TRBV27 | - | ASSPTGTGYSPLH
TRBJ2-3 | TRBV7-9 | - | ASSSGQGGTDTQY
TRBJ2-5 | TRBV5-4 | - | ASSLETAQETQY
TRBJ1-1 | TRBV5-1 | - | ASSDQGVFTEAF
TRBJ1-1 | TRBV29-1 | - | SVETHVNTEAF
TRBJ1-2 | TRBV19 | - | ASSNEQGLGYT
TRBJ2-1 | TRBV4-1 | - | ASSQRTSGSPMDEQF
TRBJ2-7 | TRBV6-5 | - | ASTSWQVSYEQY
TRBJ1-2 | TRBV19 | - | ASSTRDRPRLGYT
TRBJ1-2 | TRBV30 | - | AFTQGRSFYGYT
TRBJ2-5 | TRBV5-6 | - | ASSFAGQGGETQY
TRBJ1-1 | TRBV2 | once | ASSGSGQGMNTEAF
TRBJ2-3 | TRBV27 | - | ASSRTSGRAGGTDTQY
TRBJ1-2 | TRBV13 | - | ASSLAPARQPSGGYT
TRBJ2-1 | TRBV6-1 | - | ASRLLGHSVDEQF
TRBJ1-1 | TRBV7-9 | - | ASRTGSMNTEAF
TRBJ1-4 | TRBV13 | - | ASSFYTGLRNEKLF
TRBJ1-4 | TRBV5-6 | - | ASSFGREHPNEKLF
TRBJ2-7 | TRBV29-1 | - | SVYFLSLYEQY
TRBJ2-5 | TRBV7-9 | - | ASSKFPGYEY
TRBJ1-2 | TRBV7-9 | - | ASSSPGQYYGYT
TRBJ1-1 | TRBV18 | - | ASSPRSTEAF
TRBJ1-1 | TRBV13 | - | ASSLEGSLGLLAEAF
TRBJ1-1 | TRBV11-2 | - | ASSLGIGTGLSGGTEAF
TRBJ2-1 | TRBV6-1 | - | ASSEMAGRPTREQF
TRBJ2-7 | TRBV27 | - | ASSSASAGRYEQY
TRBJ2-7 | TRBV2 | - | ASTVRTQDSYEQY
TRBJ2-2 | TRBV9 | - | ASSVRGAQNTGELF
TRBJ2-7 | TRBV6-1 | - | ASSELGTGTYEQY
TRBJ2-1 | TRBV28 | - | ASSPLTSSYNEQF
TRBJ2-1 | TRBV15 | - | ATSRGGGGADEQF
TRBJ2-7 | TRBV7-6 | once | ASSPSGTPVEQY
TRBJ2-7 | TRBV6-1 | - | ASTRTSGYEQY
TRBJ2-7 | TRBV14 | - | ASSQVYGAGEQY
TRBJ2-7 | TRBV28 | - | ASSPPDRVVTYEQY
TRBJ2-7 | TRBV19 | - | ASSIATGTDYEQY
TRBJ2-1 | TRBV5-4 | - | ASSLRDSRRNEQF
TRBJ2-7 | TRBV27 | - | ASSLFAALGSYEQY
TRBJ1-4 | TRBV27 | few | ASRPGQASGKLF
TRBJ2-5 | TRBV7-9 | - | ASSSGGRGETQY
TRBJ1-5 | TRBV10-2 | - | ASSETGTGDQPQH
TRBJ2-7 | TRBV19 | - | ASSSRDREYEQY
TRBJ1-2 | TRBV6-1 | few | ASSEARSGYT
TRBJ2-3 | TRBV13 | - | ASSLGAGSPTDTQY
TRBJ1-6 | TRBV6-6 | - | AIREDRGYNSPLH
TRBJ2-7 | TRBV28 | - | ASSFRTSGRTIYEQY
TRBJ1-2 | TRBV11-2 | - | ASSLWTYGYT